The rows below give T cell receptor beta chains drawn from one sample of a study of T cells after yellow fever vaccination. TCRdb re-analysed the 5' RACE reads in MiXCR, keeping a single row per CDR3 protein. The table shows some 80,000 distinct CDR3 sequences, with approximately 12% occurring only once. The specimen was CD8+ T cells not binding an NS4B(214-222) dextramer, sorted from PBMCs, collected approximately 22 days after the first yellow fever vaccination. Receptors originate from a man younger than 35 who received the YFV17D yellow fever vaccine. Each CDR3 is given with its conserved first and last residue. A D gene is named only where the DNA matches it firmly. Size values are once, few and many counts, or a class for expanded clones, and some rows have none.

size | J | D | V | DNA | CDR3
few | TRBJ2-2 | TRBD1 | TRBV4-2 | TGTGCCAGCAGCCATGAGACAGGGGGCACCGGGGAGCTGTTTTTT | CASSHETGGTGELFF
few | TRBJ2-5 | - | TRBV7-8 | TGTGCCAGCAGCTTACCAAAGCGGGTGGGGGAAGAGACCCAGTACTTC | CASSLPKRVGEETQYF
- | TRBJ2-2 | - | TRBV5-1 | TGCGCCAGCAGCTCCGGAGAGCCGGGAAGCACTACGAACACCGGGGAGCTGTTTTTT | CASSSGEPGSTTNTGELFF
few | TRBJ1-1 | - | TRBV20-1 | TGCAGTGCTAGAGATGGTCGGGGAATAGACACTGAAGCTTTCTTT | CSARDGRGIDTEAFF
many | TRBJ2-2 | - | TRBV11-2 | TGTGCCAGCAGCGGTTTGTACACCGGGGAGCTGTTTTTT | CASSGLYTGELFF
few | TRBJ2-6 | TRBD1 | TRBV19 | TGTGCCAGTAGTGGTCCGGACAGGTCCCCCCACTCTGGGGCCAACGTCCTGACTTTC | CASSGPDRSPHSGANVLTF
few | TRBJ2-1 | - | TRBV29-1 | TGCAGCGTTCAGAGGGTCACGGGATTCAATGAGCAGTTCTTC | CSVQRVTGFNEQFF
few | TRBJ2-2 | - | TRBV11-3 | TGTGCCAGCAGCGACCGCGGGGAGAACACCGGGGAGCTGTTTTTT | CASSDRGENTGELFF
- | TRBJ2-5 | TRBD2 | TRBV6-2/TRBV6-3 | TGTGCCAGCCTAGGGACTAGCGGACAAGAGACCCAGTACTTC | CASLGTSGQETQYF
many | TRBJ2-3 | - | TRBV9 | TGTGCCAGCAGCTTCGGCGGGGGCACAGATACGCAGTATTTT | CASSFGGGTDTQYF
- | TRBJ2-1 | TRBD1 | TRBV6-5 | TGTGCCAGCAGCGCACAGGGGTTCGTCAATGAGCAGTTCTTC | CASSAQGFVNEQFF
- | TRBJ2-1 | - | TRBV10-2 | TGCGCCAGCAGTGTAAGTTCGGAGCAGTTCTTC | CASSVSSEQFF
- | TRBJ2-2 | - | TRBV12-3/TRBV12-4 | TGTGCCAGCAGTTCCTCCGGGACCACCGGGGAGCTGTTTTTT | CASSSSGTTGELFF
- | TRBJ2-1 | TRBD2 | TRBV19 | TGTGCCAGTAGTATGATAGCGGGGGGGCACAATGAGCAGTTCTTC | CASSMIAGGHNEQFF
few | TRBJ2-3 | - | TRBV6-4 | TGTGCCAGCAGTGATACCGGGACTCCCCCAGATACGCAGTATTTT | CASSDTGTPPDTQYF
few | TRBJ1-2 | - | TRBV14 | TGTGCCAGCAGCCAATCCGGACAGCTATACTATGGCTACACCTTC | CASSQSGQLYYGYTF
few | TRBJ2-5 | TRBD2 | TRBV10-3 | TGTGCCATCAGTGGTCCACTAGCGGGGGTGGAGACCCAGTACTTC | CAISGPLAGVETQYF
many | TRBJ2-5 | TRBD2 | TRBV7-9 | TGTGCCAGCAACCAAGCGGGGGGAGTGGCAGAGACCCAGTACTTC | CASNQAGGVAETQYF
- | TRBJ2-3 | TRBD1 | TRBV4-3 | TGCGCCAGCAGCCACCCTACCGGGACAGGGGAAGATACGCAGTATTTT | CASSHPTGTGEDTQYF
few | TRBJ2-2 | - | TRBV5-5 | TGTGCCAGCAGCTTGCGGGCAGGCGACCGGAGGACCGGGGAGCTGTTTTTT | CASSLRAGDRRTGELFF
few | TRBJ1-2 | TRBD1 | TRBV29-1 | TGCAGCGGTATAGACAGGGCCGAATATGGCTACACCTTC | CSGIDRAEYGYTF
- | TRBJ2-7 | - | TRBV6-2/TRBV6-3 | TGTGCCAGCAGTTACGGGACCGTGCAGTACTTC | CASSYGTVQYF
- | TRBJ2-5 | - | TRBV20-1 | TGCAGTGCTAGAGATCTAGTCGCCAGAGGATTGAAAGAGACCCAGTACTTC | CSARDLVARGLKETQYF
- | TRBJ2-2 | TRBD1 | TRBV9 | TGTGCCAGCACCCCATGGACAGGGATCGGGGAGCTGTTTTTT | CASTPWTGIGELFF
few | TRBJ1-1 | TRBD1 | TRBV5-1 | TGCGCCAGCAGCCTGGAGGGACAGACTTCAACCATGAACACTGAAGCTTTCTTT | CASSLEGQTSTMNTEAFF
- | TRBJ1-6 | TRBD1 | TRBV4-2 | TGTGCCAGCAGCGCAGAGGGGGCAGGTTCACTCCTCCACTTT | CASSAEGAGSLLHF
few | TRBJ2-2 | - | TRBV7-9 | TGTGCCAGCAGCCCGTCGGGTCGAGCCGGGGAGCTGTTTTTT | CASSPSGRAGELFF